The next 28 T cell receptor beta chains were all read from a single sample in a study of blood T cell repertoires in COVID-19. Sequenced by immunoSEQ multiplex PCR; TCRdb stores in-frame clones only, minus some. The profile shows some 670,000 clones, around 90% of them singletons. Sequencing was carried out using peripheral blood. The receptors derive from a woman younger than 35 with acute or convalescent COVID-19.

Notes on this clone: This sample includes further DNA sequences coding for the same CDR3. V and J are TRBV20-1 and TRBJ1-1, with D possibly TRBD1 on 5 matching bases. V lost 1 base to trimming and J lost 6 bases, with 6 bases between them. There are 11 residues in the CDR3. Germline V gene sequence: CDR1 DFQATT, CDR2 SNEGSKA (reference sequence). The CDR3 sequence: CSARGGSEAFF. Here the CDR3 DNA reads TGCAGTGCTAGAGGGGGCTCTGAAGCTTTCTTT.

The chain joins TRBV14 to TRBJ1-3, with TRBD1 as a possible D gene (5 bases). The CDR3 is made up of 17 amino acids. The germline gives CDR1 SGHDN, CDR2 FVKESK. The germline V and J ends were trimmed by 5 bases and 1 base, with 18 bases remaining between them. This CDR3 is CASSWGLPGPSGNTIYF. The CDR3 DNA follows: TGTGCCAGCAGCTGGGGACTGCCAGGACCTTCTGGAAACACCATATATTTT.

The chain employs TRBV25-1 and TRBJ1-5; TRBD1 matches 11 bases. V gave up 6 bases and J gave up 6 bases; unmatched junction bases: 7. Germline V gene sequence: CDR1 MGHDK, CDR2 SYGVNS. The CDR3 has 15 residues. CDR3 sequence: CASSTAGQGAQPQHF. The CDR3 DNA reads TGTGCCAGCAGCACCGCCGGACAGGGGGCTCAGCCCCAGCATTTT.

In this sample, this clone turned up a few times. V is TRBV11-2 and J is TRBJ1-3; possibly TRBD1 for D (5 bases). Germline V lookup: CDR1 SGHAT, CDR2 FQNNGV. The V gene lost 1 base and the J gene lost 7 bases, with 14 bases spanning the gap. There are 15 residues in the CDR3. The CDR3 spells CASSLVTGVSNTIYF. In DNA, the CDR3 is TGTGCCAGCAGCTTAGTGACGGGGGTGAGCAACACCATATATTTT. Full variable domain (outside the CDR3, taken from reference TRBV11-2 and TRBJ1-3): EAGVAQSPRYKIIEKRQSVAFWCNPISGHATLYWYQQILGQGPKLLIQFQNNGVVDDSQLPKDRFSAERLKGVDSTLKIQPAKLEDSAVYLCASSLVTGVSNTIYFGEGSWLTVV.

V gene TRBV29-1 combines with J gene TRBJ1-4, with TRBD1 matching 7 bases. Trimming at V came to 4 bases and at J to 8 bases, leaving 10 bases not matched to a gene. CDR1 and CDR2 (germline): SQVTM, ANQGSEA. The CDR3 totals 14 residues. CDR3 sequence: CSVVPTGDGEKLFF. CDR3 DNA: TGCAGCGTTGTGCCTACAGGGGATGGGGAAAAACTGTTTTTT.

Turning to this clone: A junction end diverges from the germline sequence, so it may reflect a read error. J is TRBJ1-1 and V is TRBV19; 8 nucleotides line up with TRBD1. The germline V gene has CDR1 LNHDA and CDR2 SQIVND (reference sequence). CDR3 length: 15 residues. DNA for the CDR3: TGTGCCAGTAGTTGGGACAGGTTACCGAACACTGAGGCTTTCTTT. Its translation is CASSWDRLPNTEAFF.

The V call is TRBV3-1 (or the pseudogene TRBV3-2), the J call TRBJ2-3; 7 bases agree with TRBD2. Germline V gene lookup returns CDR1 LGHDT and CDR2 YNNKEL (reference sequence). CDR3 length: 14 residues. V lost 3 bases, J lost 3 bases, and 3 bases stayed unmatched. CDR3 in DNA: TGTGCCAGCAGCCACGGACTAGTAACAGATACGCAGTATTTT. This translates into CASSHGLVTDTQYF.

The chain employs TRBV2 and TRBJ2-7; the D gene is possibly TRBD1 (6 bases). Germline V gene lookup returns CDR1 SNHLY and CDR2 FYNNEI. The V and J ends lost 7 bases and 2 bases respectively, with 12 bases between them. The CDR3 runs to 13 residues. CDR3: CASKIRGTYEQYF. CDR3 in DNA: TGTGCCAGCAAGATTAGGGGGACCTACGAGCAGTACTTC.

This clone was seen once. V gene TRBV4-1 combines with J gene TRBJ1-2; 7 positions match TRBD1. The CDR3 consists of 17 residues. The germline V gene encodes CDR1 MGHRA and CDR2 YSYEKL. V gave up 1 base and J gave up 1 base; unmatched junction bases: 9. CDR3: CASSQAEGARINYGYTF. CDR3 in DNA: TGCGCCAGCAGCCAAGCCGAGGGGGCGAGGATTAACTATGGCTACACCTTC.

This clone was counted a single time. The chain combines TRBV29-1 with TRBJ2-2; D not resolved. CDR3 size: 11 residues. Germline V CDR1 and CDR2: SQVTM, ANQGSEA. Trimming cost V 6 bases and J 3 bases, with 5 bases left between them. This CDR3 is CSVQDTGELFF. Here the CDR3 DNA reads TGCAGCGTCCAGGACACCGGGGAGCTGTTTTTT.

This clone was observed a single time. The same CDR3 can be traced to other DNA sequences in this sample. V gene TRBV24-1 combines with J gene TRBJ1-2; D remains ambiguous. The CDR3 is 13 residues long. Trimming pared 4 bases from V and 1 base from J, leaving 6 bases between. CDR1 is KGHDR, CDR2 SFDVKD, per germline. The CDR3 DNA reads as TGTGCCACCAGTGACGGTAGTAACTATGGCTACACCTTC. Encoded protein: CATSDGSNYGYTF.

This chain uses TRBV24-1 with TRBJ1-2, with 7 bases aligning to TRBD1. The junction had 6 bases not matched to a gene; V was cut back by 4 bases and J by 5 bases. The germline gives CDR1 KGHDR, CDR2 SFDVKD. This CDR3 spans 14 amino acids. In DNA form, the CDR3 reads TGTGCCACCAGTGAGACCGGGACAGCATATGGCTACACCTTC. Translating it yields CATSETGTAYGYTF.

The CDR3 reads CASSPRSYNEQFF. CDR3 nucleotide sequence: TGTGCCAGCAGCCCCAGGTCCTACAATGAGCAGTTCTTC. V gene TRBV13 combines with J gene TRBJ2-1; D is uncertain. Trimming removed 5 bases at V and 1 base at J, with 6 bases between. CDR3 length: 13 amino acids. CDR1 PRHDT and CDR2 FYEKMQ come from the germline V gene (reference sequence). The entire variable domain, with the rest obtained from reference TRBV13 and TRBJ2-1, is as follows: AAGVIQSPRHLIKEKRETATLKCYPIPRHDTVYWYQQGPGQDPQFLISFYEKMQSDKGSIPDRFSAQQFSDYHSELNMSSLELGDSALYFCASSPRSYNEQFFGPGTRLTVL.

The CDR3 spells CASSPGSGGQYF. CDR3 sequence (DNA): TGTGCCAGCAGCCCCGGGTCGGGGGGACAGTACTTC. This chain uses TRBV7-9 with TRBJ2-7, with 7 bases lining up with TRBD2. J gave up 10 bases and V 5 bases, and 8 bases lay outside the gene matches. Germline V gives CDR1 SEHNR, CDR2 FQNEAQ (reference sequence). The CDR3 consists of 12 residues.

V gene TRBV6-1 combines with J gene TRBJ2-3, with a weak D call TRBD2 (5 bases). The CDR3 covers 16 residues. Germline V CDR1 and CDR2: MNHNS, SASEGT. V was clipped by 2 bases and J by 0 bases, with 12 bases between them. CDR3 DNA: TGTGCCAGCAGTGAAAGGAGCGGCCCTAGCACAGATACGCAGTATTTT. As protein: CASSERSGPSTDTQYF.

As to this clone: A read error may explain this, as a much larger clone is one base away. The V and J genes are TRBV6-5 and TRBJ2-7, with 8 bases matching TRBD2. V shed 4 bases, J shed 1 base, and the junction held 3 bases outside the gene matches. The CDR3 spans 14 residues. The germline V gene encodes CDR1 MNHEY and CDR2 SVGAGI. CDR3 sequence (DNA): TGTGCCAGCAGTTGGACTAGCCGGTCCTACGAGCAGTACTTC. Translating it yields CASSWTSRSYEQYF.

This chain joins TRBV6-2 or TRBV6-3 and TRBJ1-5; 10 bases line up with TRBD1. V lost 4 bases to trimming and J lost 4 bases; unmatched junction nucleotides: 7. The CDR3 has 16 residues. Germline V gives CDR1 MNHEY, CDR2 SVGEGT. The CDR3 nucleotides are TGTGCCAGCAGTTTCGCGACAGGGGGCTGGAATCAGCCCCAGCATTTT. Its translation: CASSFATGGWNQPQHF.

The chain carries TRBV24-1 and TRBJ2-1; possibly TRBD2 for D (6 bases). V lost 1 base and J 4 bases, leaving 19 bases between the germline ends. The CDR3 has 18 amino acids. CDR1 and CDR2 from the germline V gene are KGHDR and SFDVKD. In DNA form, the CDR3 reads TGTGCCACCAGTGATTTCCAGGGAGGAATTCCGGGGTACAATGAGCAGTTCTTC. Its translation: CATSDFQGGIPGYNEQFF.

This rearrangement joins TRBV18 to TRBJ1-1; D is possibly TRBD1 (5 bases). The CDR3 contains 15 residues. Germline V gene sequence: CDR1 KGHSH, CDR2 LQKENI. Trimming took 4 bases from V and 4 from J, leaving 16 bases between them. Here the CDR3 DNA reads TGTGCCAGCTCACTCCGCCCGGACATGACCACTGAAGCTTTCTTT. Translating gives CASSLRPDMTTEAFF.

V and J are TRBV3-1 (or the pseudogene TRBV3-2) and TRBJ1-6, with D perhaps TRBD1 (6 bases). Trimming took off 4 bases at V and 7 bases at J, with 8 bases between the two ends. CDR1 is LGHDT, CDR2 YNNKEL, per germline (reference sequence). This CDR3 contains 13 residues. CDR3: CASSLQGNSPLHF. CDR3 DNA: TGTGCCAGCAGCCTACAGGGAAATTCACCCCTCCACTTT.

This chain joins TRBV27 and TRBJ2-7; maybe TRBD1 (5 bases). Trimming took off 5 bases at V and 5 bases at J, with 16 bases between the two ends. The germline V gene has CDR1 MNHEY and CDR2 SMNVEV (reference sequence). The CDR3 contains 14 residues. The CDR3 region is CASSPHRKGDEQYF. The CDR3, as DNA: TGTGCCAGCAGTCCGCACAGAAAAGGGGACGAGCAGTACTTC.

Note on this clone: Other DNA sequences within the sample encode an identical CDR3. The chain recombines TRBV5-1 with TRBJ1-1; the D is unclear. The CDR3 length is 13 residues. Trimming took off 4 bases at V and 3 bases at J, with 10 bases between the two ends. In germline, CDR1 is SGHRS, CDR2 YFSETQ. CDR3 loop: CASSSRGDTEAFF. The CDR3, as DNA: TGCGCCAGCAGCAGTCGGGGTGACACTGAAGCTTTCTTT.

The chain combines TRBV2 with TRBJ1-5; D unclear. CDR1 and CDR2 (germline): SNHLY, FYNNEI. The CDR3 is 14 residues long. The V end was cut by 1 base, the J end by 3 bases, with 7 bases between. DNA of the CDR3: TGTGCCAGCAGTGAAGGGGCAGTCAATCAGCCCCAGCATTTT. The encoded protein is CASSEGAVNQPQHF.

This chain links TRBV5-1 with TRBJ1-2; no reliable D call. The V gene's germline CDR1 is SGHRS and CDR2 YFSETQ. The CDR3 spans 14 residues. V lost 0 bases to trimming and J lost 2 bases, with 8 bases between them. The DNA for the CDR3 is TGCGCCAGCAGCTTGGACAATTTAAACTATGGCTACACCTTC. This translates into CASSLDNLNYGYTF. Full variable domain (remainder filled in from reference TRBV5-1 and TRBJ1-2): KAGVTQTPRYLIKTRGQQVTLSCSPISGHRSVSWYQQTPGQGLQFLFEYFSETQRNKGNFPGRFSGRQFSNSRSEMNVSTLELGDSALYLCASSLDNLNYGYTFGSGTRLTVV.

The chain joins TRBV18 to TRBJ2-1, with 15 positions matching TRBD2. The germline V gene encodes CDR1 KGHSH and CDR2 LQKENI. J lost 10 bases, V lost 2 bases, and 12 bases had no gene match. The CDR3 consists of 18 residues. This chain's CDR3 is CASSPGPRSGLAGGEQFF. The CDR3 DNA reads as TGTGCCAGCTCACCAGGCCCCCGAAGTGGACTAGCGGGGGGGGAGCAGTTCTTC.

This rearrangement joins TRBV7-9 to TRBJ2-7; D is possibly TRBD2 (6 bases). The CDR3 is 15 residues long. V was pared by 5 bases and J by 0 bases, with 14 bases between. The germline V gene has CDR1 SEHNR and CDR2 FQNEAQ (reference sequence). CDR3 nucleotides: TGTGCCAGCAGCGCAGGACGGGACTTCTCCTACGAGCAGTACTTC. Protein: CASSAGRDFSYEQYF.

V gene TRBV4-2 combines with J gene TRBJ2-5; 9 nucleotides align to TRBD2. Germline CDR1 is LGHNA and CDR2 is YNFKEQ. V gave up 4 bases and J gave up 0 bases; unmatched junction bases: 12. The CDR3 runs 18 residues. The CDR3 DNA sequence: TGTGCCAGCAGCCTTACTATTAGCGGGGGCGAGTACCAAGAGACCCAGTACTTC. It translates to CASSLTISGGEYQETQYF.

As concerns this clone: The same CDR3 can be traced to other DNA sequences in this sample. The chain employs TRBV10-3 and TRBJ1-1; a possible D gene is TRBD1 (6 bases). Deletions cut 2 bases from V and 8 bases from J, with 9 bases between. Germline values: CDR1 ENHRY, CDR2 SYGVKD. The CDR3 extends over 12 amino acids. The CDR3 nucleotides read TGTGCCATCAGTGAGCCAGGGGTAGAAGCTTTCTTT. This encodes CAISEPGVEAFF.